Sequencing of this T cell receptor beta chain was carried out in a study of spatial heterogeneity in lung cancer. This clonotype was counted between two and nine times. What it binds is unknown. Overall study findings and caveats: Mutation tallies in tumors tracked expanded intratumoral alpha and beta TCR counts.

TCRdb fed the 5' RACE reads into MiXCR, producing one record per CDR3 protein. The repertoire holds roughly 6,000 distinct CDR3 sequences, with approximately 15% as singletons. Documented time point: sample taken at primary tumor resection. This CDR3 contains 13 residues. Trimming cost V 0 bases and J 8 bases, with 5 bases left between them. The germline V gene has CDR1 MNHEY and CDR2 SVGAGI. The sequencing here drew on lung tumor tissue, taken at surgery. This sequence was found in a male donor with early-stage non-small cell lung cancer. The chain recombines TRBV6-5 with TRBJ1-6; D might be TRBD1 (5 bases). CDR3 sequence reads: CASSYSGDSPLHF. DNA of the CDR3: TGTGCCAGCAGTTACTCGGGGGATTCACCCCTCCACTTT.